The 25 T cell receptor beta chains below all came from one sample that was sequenced in a study of control samples from healthy donors and cancer patients. TCRdb keeps only in-frame clones here, not all; method: immunoSEQ multiplex PCR. The listing records approximately 190,000 clones. Sample: blood. All receptors come from a woman younger than 45 in good health.

The gene calls are TRBV5-4 and TRBJ1-4; D possibly corresponds to TRBD1 (6 bases). CDR3 size: 16 residues. The V end lost 0 bases, the J end lost 4 bases, and 13 bases lay between the germline ends. CDR1 and CDR2 (germline): SGHNT, YYREEE (reference sequence). The CDR3 protein is CASSLGQAGNNEKLFF. Written as DNA, the CDR3 is TGTGCCAGCAGCTTGGGACAGGCGGGGAATAATGAAAAACTGTTTTTT.

V usage is TRBV7-9 and J usage is TRBJ2-2; D might be TRBD2 (5 bases). The CDR3 runs to 18 residues. Germline assignment: CDR1 SEHNR and CDR2 FQNEAQ (reference sequence). V shed 5 bases and J shed 5 bases, with 24 bases lying between them. CDR3: CASSPKYPGRGKTGELFF. The CDR3 DNA sequence: TGTGCCAGCAGCCCTAAGTACCCGGGGAGAGGAAAAACCGGGGAGCTGTTTTTT.

The rearrangement joins TRBV15 to TRBJ1-2; no definite D call. The V gene lost 3 bases and the J gene lost 4 bases, with 9 bases spanning the gap. The germline V gene has CDR1 LNHNV and CDR2 YYDKDF (reference sequence). CDR3 size: 13 residues. Here the CDR3 DNA reads TGTGCCACCAGCAGTGAACGACGCTATGGCTACACCTTC. This codes for CATSSERRYGYTF. Full variable domain (missing parts from reference TRBV15 and TRBJ1-2): DAMVIQNPRYQVTQFGKPVTLSCSQTLNHNVMYWYQQKSSQAPKLLFHYYDKDFNNEADTPDNFQSRRPNTSFCFLDIRSPGLGDTAMYLCATSSERRYGYTFGSGTRLTVV.

The V call is TRBV11-2, the J call TRBJ2-1; D call uncertain. V was pared by 5 bases and J by 4 bases, with 9 bases between. This CDR3 contains 13 residues. The V gene's germline CDR1 is SGHAT and CDR2 FQNNGV. In DNA form, the CDR3 reads TGTGCCAGCAGCCTTGGACGGTACAATGAGCAGTTCTTC. Its protein product is CASSLGRYNEQFF.

The chain is built from TRBV3-1 (or the pseudogene TRBV3-2) and TRBJ2-1; TRBD2 agrees at 9 bases. The trim removed 1 base at V and 5 bases at J, leaving 0 bases unmatched. The CDR3 is 14 amino acids. The germline gives CDR1 LGHDT, CDR2 YNNKEL (reference sequence). The CDR3 bases are TGTGCCAGCAGCCAAGGACTAGCGGACAATGAGCAGTTCTTC. This encodes CASSQGLADNEQFF.

V and J are TRBV9 and TRBJ2-3; possible D gene TRBD2, 5 bases. CDR3 length: 14 residues. V lost 6 bases to trimming and J lost 4 bases, with 15 bases between them. Germline values: CDR1 SGDLS, CDR2 YYNGEE. CDR3 coding DNA: TGTGCCAGCAACTTTGGGAGAGGGCCAGATACGCAGTATTTT. It encodes CASNFGRGPDTQYF. Using reference TRBV9 and TRBJ2-3 for the parts outside the CDR3, the full variable domain is DSGVTQTPKHLITATGQRVTLRCSPRSGDLSVYWYQQSLDQGLQFLIQYYNGEERAKGNILERFSAQQFPDLHSELNLSSLELGDSALYFCASNFGRGPDTQYFGPGTRLTVL.

The chain employs TRBV4-3 and TRBJ1-1, with a tentative D call TRBD1 (6 bases). V dropped 0 bases and J dropped 11 bases, with 16 bases sitting between them. Germline assignment: CDR1 LGHNA and CDR2 YSLEER. The CDR3 is 14 residues long. The CDR3 nucleotides read TGCGCCAGCAGCCAAGATGATACAGGGAGGAGGGCTTTCTTT. It translates to CASSQDDTGRRAFF.

The chain has TRBV28 and TRBJ1-2; D possibly corresponds to TRBD1 (5 bases). Per germline, CDR1 MDHEN and CDR2 SYDVKM. The CDR3 has 14 residues. Trimming pared 2 bases from V and 4 bases from J, leaving 11 bases between. Here the CDR3 DNA reads TGTGCCAGCAGTTTAACGCGACAGATCTATGGCTACACCTTC. It is translated as CASSLTRQIYGYTF.

The V call is TRBV2, the J call TRBJ2-5; D gene ambiguous. This CDR3 is built from 17 residues. The germline V gene has CDR1 SNHLY and CDR2 FYNNEI. The V gene lost 2 bases and the J gene lost 2 bases, with 18 bases spanning the gap. The CDR3 region has the DNA TGTGCCAGCAGTGAATATGGTTACGAACAAAATCAAGAGACCCAGTACTTC. Its protein is CASSEYGYEQNQETQYF.

The chain recombines TRBV6-6 with TRBJ1-1; 7 bases line up with TRBD1. Germline CDR1 and CDR2: MNHNY and SVGAGI (reference sequence). This CDR3 is built from 10 residues. Germline trimming cut 8 bases from V and 9 bases from J; bases unmatched to any gene: 3. CDR3 sequence: CASGTEKAFF. CDR3 coding DNA: TGTGCCAGCGGGACAGAAAAAGCTTTCTTT.

The chain joins TRBV3-1 (or the pseudogene TRBV3-2) to TRBJ1-2; no definite D call. CDR3 length: 16 residues. Germline-derived CDR1 and CDR2 are LGHDT and YNNKEL (reference sequence). The V end was cut by 0 bases, the J end by 1 base, with 12 bases between. This CDR3 reads CASSQDRAVVNYGYTF. As DNA, the CDR3 is TGTGCCAGCAGCCAAGATAGGGCAGTTGTTAACTATGGCTACACCTTC.

The chain has TRBV5-8 and TRBJ1-1; D is undetermined. Germline CDR1 reads SGHTS; CDR2 reads YDEGEE. V dropped 0 bases and J dropped 1 base, with 7 bases sitting between them. The CDR3 length is 14 residues. CDR3 sequence (DNA): TGTGCCAGCAGCTTGGGGTTTCAGAACACTGAAGCTTTCTTT. This gives the protein CASSLGFQNTEAFF.

This chain links TRBV2 with TRBJ1-2; TRBD1 is a possible D gene (6 bases). Germline V lookup: CDR1 SNHLY, CDR2 FYNNEI. The CDR3 is made up of 15 amino acids. V was pared by 3 bases and J by 3 bases, with 14 bases between. CDR3 nucleotides: TGTGCCAGCAGTGACGTGGGGGCGGTGGACTATGGCTACACCTTC. Its translation is CASSDVGAVDYGYTF.

The chain has TRBV2 and TRBJ1-1, with D possibly TRBD1 on 6 matching bases. V lost 6 bases and J 6 bases, leaving 14 bases between the germline ends. In germline, CDR1 is SNHLY, CDR2 FYNNEI. The CDR3 contains 13 residues. The CDR3 region is CASRATGVAEAFF. As DNA, the CDR3 is TGTGCCAGCAGGGCGACAGGAGTCGCTGAAGCTTTCTTT. Complete variable domain (other parts from reference TRBV2 and TRBJ1-1): EPEVTQTPSHQVTQMGQEVILRCVPISNHLYFYWYRQILGQKVEFLVSFYNNEISEKSEIFDDQFSVERPDGSNFTLKIRSTKLEDSAMYFCASRATGVAEAFFGQGTRLTVV.

CDR3 sequence (DNA): TGTGCCAGCAGTTGGCAACTGACTAATGAAAAACTGTTTTTT. This gives the protein CASSWQLTNEKLFF. The genes are TRBV6-5 and TRBJ1-4; D not resolved. Germline loops: CDR1 MNHEY, CDR2 SVGAGI. The CDR3 runs to 14 residues. V shed 4 bases and J shed 2 bases, with 8 bases lying between them.

This chain links TRBV28 with TRBJ1-2; 7 nucleotides match TRBD1. The V gene end was trimmed by 5 bases and the J gene end by 5 bases; junction bases not matched to a gene: 8. This CDR3 spans 14 amino acids. The germline gives CDR1 MDHEN, CDR2 SYDVKM. The CDR3 nucleotides read TGTGCCAGCAGTCCAGGGGGGTTATATTATGGCTACACCTTC. Translated: CASSPGGLYYGYTF.

The chain recombines TRBV3-1 (or the pseudogene TRBV3-2) with TRBJ1-5; D ambiguous. The CDR3 sequence is 16 residues long. Germline V gives CDR1 LGHDT, CDR2 YNNKEL (reference sequence). Trimming cost V 1 base and J 1 base, with 11 bases left between them. This chain's CDR3 is CASSQGGAQSNQPQHF. For the CDR3, the DNA is TGTGCCAGCAGCCAAGGAGGAGCACAGAGCAATCAGCCCCAGCATTTT.

The rearrangement uses TRBV5-4 and TRBJ1-2, with D tentatively TRBD1 (6 bases). Germline loops: CDR1 SGHNT, CDR2 YYREEE (reference sequence). The V gene lost 0 bases and the J gene lost 4 bases, with 7 bases spanning the gap. CDR3 size: 13 residues. The CDR3, as DNA: TGTGCCAGCAGCTTGGAGACAGGCTATGGCTACACCTTC. Its protein product is CASSLETGYGYTF.

This chain links TRBV18 with TRBJ2-2; D perhaps matches TRBD1 (6 bases). This CDR3 region has 16 residues. CDR1 and CDR2 from the germline V gene are KGHSH and LQKENI. Trimming took off 4 bases at V and 0 bases at J, with 12 bases between the two ends. CDR3 sequence (DNA): TGTGCCAGCTCACGGCGACAGGCCCCGAACACCGGGGAGCTGTTTTTT. Protein: CASSRRQAPNTGELFF.

J is TRBJ2-7 and V is TRBV3-1 (or the pseudogene TRBV3-2); 8 bases are shared with TRBD1. This CDR3 comprises 15 residues. With V trimmed by 4 bases and J by 2 bases, 7 bases remained unmatched. CDR1 LGHDT and CDR2 YNNKEL come from the germline V gene (reference sequence). The CDR3 sequence is CASSPQGALTYEQYF. The CDR3 DNA is TGTGCCAGCAGCCCGCAGGGGGCGCTAACCTACGAGCAGTACTTC.

This chain links TRBV9 with TRBJ1-1; D gene uncertain. Germline CDR1 reads SGDLS; CDR2 reads YYNGEE. V lost 0 bases, J lost 5 bases, and 11 bases lay in between. This CDR3 has 14 amino acids. In DNA, the CDR3 is TGTGCCAGCAGCGTAGGTCGGGGTAGGACTGAAGCTTTCTTT. This sequence encodes CASSVGRGRTEAFF. Using reference TRBV9 and TRBJ1-1 for the parts outside the CDR3, the full variable domain is DSGVTQTPKHLITATGQRVTLRCSPRSGDLSVYWYQQSLDQGLQFLIQYYNGEERAKGNILERFSAQQFPDLHSELNLSSLELGDSALYFCASSVGRGRTEAFFGQGTRLTVV.

J is TRBJ2-7 and V is TRBV12-3 or TRBV12-4; unclear D gene. The CDR3 is made up of 13 amino acids. V lost 3 bases and J 4 bases, leaving 10 bases between the germline ends. CDR3 residues: CASSFRKGYEQYF. The CDR3 nucleotides are TGTGCCAGCAGTTTTAGAAAGGGATACGAGCAGTACTTC.

The chain employs TRBV19 and TRBJ1-2, with a tentative D call TRBD1 (5 bases). CDR1 and CDR2 from the germline V gene are LNHDA and SQIVND (reference sequence). Trimming pared 7 bases from V and 0 bases from J, leaving 15 bases between. The CDR3 has 15 amino acids. The CDR3 protein is CASKMGGSTNYGYTF. CDR3 sequence (DNA): TGTGCCAGTAAGATGGGGGGATCGACTAACTATGGCTACACCTTC.

This chain links TRBV7-9 with TRBJ1-5; no definite D call. Germline values: CDR1 SEHNR, CDR2 FQNEAQ (reference sequence). V dropped 5 bases and J dropped 7 bases, with 9 bases sitting between them. The CDR3 is made up of 12 amino acids. The chain's CDR3 is CASSAAGQPQHF. The CDR3 DNA follows: TGTGCCAGCAGCGCGGCTGGACAGCCCCAGCATTTT.

The chain carries TRBV28 and TRBJ1-4, with D hard to call. The CDR3 totals 13 residues. Deletions cut 6 bases from V and 0 bases from J, with 5 bases between. Germline V gene lookup returns CDR1 MDHEN and CDR2 SYDVKM. The chain's CDR3 is CASRDATNEKLFF. DNA of the CDR3: TGTGCCAGCAGGGATGCAACTAATGAAAAACTGTTTTTT.